Listed here are 16 T cell receptor beta chains from one sample, sequenced in a study of blood T cell repertoires in COVID-19. Here immunoSEQ multiplex PCR was the method, and the copy in TCRdb shows in-frame clones only, minus some. The profile covers tens of thousands of clones, with approximately 91% appearing a single time and around an eighth taken by the ten largest. The material sequenced was peripheral blood. These receptors were collected from a woman in her fifties or sixties with active COVID-19.

CDR3 sequence reads: CASSQGTGFGYTF. The CDR3 DNA is TGTGCCAGCAGCCAAGGCACAGGGTTTGGCTACACCTTC. The rearrangement uses TRBV3-1 (or the pseudogene TRBV3-2) and TRBJ1-2, with D maybe TRBD1 (6 bases). This CDR3 has 13 residues. V was shortened by 1 base and J by 7 bases, with 10 bases between the two germline ends. Germline V lookup: CDR1 LGHDT, CDR2 YNNKEL (reference sequence).

The CDR3 sequence is CSGSYPYNEQFF. In nucleotides, the CDR3 is TGCAGCGGGAGCTATCCCTACAATGAGCAGTTCTTC. The chain recombines TRBV29-1 with TRBJ2-1, with D hard to call. Trimming removed 7 bases at V and 2 bases at J, with 9 bases between. There are 12 residues in the CDR3. The germline CDR1 and CDR2 sequences are SQVTM and ANQGSEA.

The rearrangement joins TRBV2 to TRBJ2-3; 7 nucleotides agree with TRBD2. J lost 5 bases, V lost 4 bases, and 6 bases had no gene match. CDR1 is SNHLY, CDR2 FYNNEI, per germline. The CDR3 extends over 14 amino acids. The DNA of the CDR3 is TGTGCCAGCAGTGCTCGGGGGGTGGGAGATACGCAGTATTTT. This translates into CASSARGVGDTQYF.

The count of this clone is one. This chain links TRBV5-1 with TRBJ1-2; 8 nucleotides agree with TRBD1. The ends lost 2 bases at V and 2 bases at J; junction bases unmatched: 5. Germline values: CDR1 SGHRS, CDR2 YFSETQ. This CDR3 has 15 amino acids. Here the CDR3 DNA reads TGCGCCAGCAGCTTAGGACAGGGAGGAAACTATGGCTACACCTTC. Amino acid sequence: CASSLGQGGNYGYTF.

The chain carries TRBV29-1 and TRBJ1-5; no clear D. The CDR3 sequence is 12 residues long. V was clipped by 4 bases and J by 2 bases, with 6 bases between them. Germline V lookup: CDR1 SQVTM, CDR2 ANQGSEA. CDR3 protein: CSVVSGNQPQHF. The CDR3 nucleotides are TGCAGCGTTGTGTCAGGCAATCAGCCCCAGCATTTT.

The rearrangement joins TRBV2 to TRBJ2-7; D remains ambiguous. This CDR3 has 12 residues. The V end was cut by 5 bases, the J end by 3 bases, with 8 bases between. Germline loops: CDR1 SNHLY, CDR2 FYNNEI. The CDR3 DNA reads as TGTGCCAGCAGTCCTACCTACTACGAGCAGTACTTC. Translating it yields CASSPTYYEQYF.

The chain is built from TRBV5-6 and TRBJ2-3; 7 bases fit TRBD2. CDR1 SGHDT and CDR2 YYEEEE come from the germline V gene. The CDR3 spans 14 residues. Losses at the gene ends were 2 bases for V and 1 base for J; bases not matched to a gene: 1. The CDR3: CASSFRGGTDTQYF. In nucleotides, the CDR3 is TGTGCCAGCAGCTTCCGGGGGGGCACAGATACGCAGTATTTT.

J is TRBJ2-3 and V is TRBV10-2; TRBD2 is a possible D gene (6 bases). The CDR3 covers 16 residues. Germline V gene lookup returns CDR1 WSHSY and CDR2 SAAADI. Between the trimmed V and J ends, which lost 3 bases and 2 bases, there was a span of 15 bases. The CDR3 reads CASSEPPAGLTDTQYF. CDR3 DNA: TGCGCCAGCAGTGAACCCCCAGCGGGTCTCACAGATACGCAGTATTTT.

CDR3 in amino acids: CASSREGIGKLFF. Here the CDR3 DNA reads TGTGCCAGCAGCCGGGAGGGCATTGGGAAACTGTTTTTT. The rearrangement links TRBV5-4 to TRBJ1-4; D ambiguous. Per the germline V gene, CDR1 is SGHNT and CDR2 is YYREEE (reference sequence). The V gene lost 4 bases and the J gene lost 11 bases, with 15 bases spanning the gap. The CDR3 length is 13 residues.

J is TRBJ2-1 and V is TRBV6-2 or TRBV6-3, with 11 nucleotides matching TRBD2. The V segment lost 2 bases and the J segment 0 bases; nucleotides outside the gene matches: 9. The CDR3 has 19 amino acids. The V gene's germline CDR1 is MNHEY and CDR2 SVGEGT. This CDR3 is CASSYGLAGGPNSYNEQFF. In DNA, the CDR3 is TGTGCCAGCAGTTACGGCCTAGCGGGGGGTCCAAACTCCTACAATGAGCAGTTCTTC.

The chain links TRBV6-1 to TRBJ2-1; weak D call: TRBD1 (5 bases). V was clipped by 2 bases and J by 1 base, with 9 bases between them. The CDR3 has 15 amino acids. The germline V gene encodes CDR1 MNHNS and CDR2 SASEGT. The CDR3 loop is CASSEWNRSYNEQFF. CDR3 DNA: TGTGCCAGCAGTGAATGGAACAGGTCCTACAATGAGCAGTTCTTC.

V and J are TRBV19 and TRBJ1-6; D is ambiguous. CDR1 and CDR2 from the germline V gene are LNHDA and SQIVND (reference sequence). The CDR3 is made up of 12 amino acids. Trimming stripped 9 bases from V and 10 bases from J, with 13 bases between. The CDR3 DNA reads TGTGCCAGCGGTGAGCTCTCGTCACCCCTCCACTTT. It yields the protein CASGELSSPLHF.

The rearrangement links TRBV2 to TRBJ2-5, with 16 nucleotides matching TRBD2. J lost 4 bases, V lost 6 bases, and 11 bases had no gene match. This CDR3 contains 18 residues. CDR1 and CDR2 from the germline V gene are SNHLY and FYNNEI. CDR3 amino acids: CASRVGTSGGAWGETQYF. The CDR3 DNA follows: TGTGCCAGCAGAGTAGGGACTAGCGGGGGGGCCTGGGGAGAGACCCAGTACTTC.

The chain joins TRBV7-8 to TRBJ2-5; a possible D gene is TRBD1 (6 bases). V gave up 6 bases and J gave up 5 bases, with 13 bases separating them. The germline V gene encodes CDR1 SGHVS and CDR2 FQNEAQ. The CDR3 loop spans 13 amino acids. The CDR3 spells CASRDTGRETQYF. CDR3 nucleotide sequence: TGTGCCAGCAGGGACACAGGGCGGGAGACCCAGTACTTC. Full variable domain (rest looked up from reference TRBV7-8 and TRBJ2-5): GAGVSQSPRYKVAKRGQDVALRCDPISGHVSLFWYQQALGQGPEFLTYFQNEAQLDKSGLPSDRFFAERPEGSVSTLKIQRTQQEDSAVYLCASRDTGRETQYFGPGTRLLVL.

This sequence joins TRBV5-1 and TRBJ2-1; TRBD2 aligns across 12 bases. Germline loops: CDR1 SGHRS, CDR2 YFSETQ. The CDR3 has 18 amino acids. With 3 bases clipped from V and 1 base from J, the junction kept 8 bases outside the gene matches. The CDR3 here is CASSSLAGGIGSYNEQFF. The CDR3, as DNA: TGCGCCAGCAGCTCACTAGCGGGGGGAATCGGGTCCTACAATGAGCAGTTCTTC. Based on the CDR3 plus reference TRBV5-1 and TRBJ2-1, the full variable domain is KAGVTQTPRYLIKTRGQQVTLSCSPISGHRSVSWYQQTPGQGLQFLFEYFSETQRNKGNFPGRFSGRQFSNSRSEMNVSTLELGDSALYLCASSSLAGGIGSYNEQFFGPGTRLTVL.

The count of this clone is one. This chain uses TRBV19 with TRBJ1-1; tentative D call: TRBD1 (6 bases). Germline V gene lookup returns CDR1 LNHDA and CDR2 SQIVND (reference sequence). The CDR3 totals 15 residues. V was pared by 3 bases and J by 0 bases, with 11 bases between. CDR3 region: CASSIDRSMNTEAFF. CDR3 nucleotide sequence: TGTGCCAGTAGTATCGACAGGTCCATGAACACTGAAGCTTTCTTT.